A single sample gave rise to the 8 T cell receptor beta chains below, sequenced in a study of blood T cell repertoires in COVID-19. Sequenced by immunoSEQ multiplex PCR; TCRdb stores in-frame clones only, minus some. Among roughly 250,000 clones listed, approximately 83% were seen once. The sequenced sample consisted of PBMCs or T cells enriched from blood (not recorded which). Receptors originate from a woman in her forties with acute COVID-19.

V and J are TRBV27 and TRBJ2-7; 10 positions agree with TRBD2. CDR3 size: 14 residues. Trimming at V came to 3 bases and at J to 3 bases, leaving 2 bases not matched to a gene. Per the germline V gene, CDR1 is MNHEY and CDR2 is SMNVEV (reference sequence). The CDR3 bases are TGTGCCAGCAGTTTGGGACTAGCGAGCTACGAGCAGTACTTC. Encoded protein: CASSLGLASYEQYF.

On this clone: In the same sample, other DNA sequences code for this CDR3. V gene TRBV5-5 combines with J gene TRBJ2-7; D gene uncertain. Trimming removed 1 base at V and 1 base at J, with 6 bases between. The germline V gene encodes CDR1 SGHKS and CDR2 YYEKEE (reference sequence). CDR3 size: 13 residues. The CDR3 spells CASSLTVSYEQYF. As DNA, the CDR3 is TGTGCCAGCAGCTTGACAGTTTCCTACGAGCAGTACTTC.

The gene calls are TRBV11-2 and TRBJ2-3; 14 nucleotides agree with TRBD2. This CDR3 is 15 amino acids long. J lost 6 bases, V lost 5 bases, and 4 bases had no gene match. From germline, CDR1 is SGHAT and CDR2 FQNNGV. The CDR3 loop reads CASSQGLAGEDTQYF. The DNA of the CDR3 is TGTGCCAGCAGCCAGGGACTAGCGGGAGAGGATACGCAGTATTTT.

The gene calls are TRBV18 and TRBJ1-1; D unclear. The germline V and J ends were trimmed by 2 bases and 1 base, with 8 bases remaining between them. The V gene's germline CDR1 is KGHSH and CDR2 LQKENI. This CDR3 spans 14 amino acids. The chain's CDR3 is CASSPAVENTEAFF. In nucleotides, the CDR3 is TGTGCCAGCTCACCAGCGGTAGAGAACACTGAAGCTTTCTTT.

By frequency in the sample, this clone is medium-sized (0.01 to 0.1%). The rearrangement uses TRBV4-1 and TRBJ2-7; 7 positions match TRBD2. Trimming removed 2 bases from V and 0 bases from J; junction bases left unmatched: 4. There are 15 residues in the CDR3. Germline V gene sequence: CDR1 MGHRA, CDR2 YSYEKL. CDR3 residues: CASSQSPSGSYEQYF. CDR3 in DNA: TGCGCCAGCAGCCAAAGTCCTAGCGGCTCCTACGAGCAGTACTTC.

The chain employs TRBV5-1 and TRBJ2-6, with 10 bases matching TRBD1. There are 18 residues in the CDR3. CDR1 is SGHRS and CDR2 is YFSETQ in the germline V gene. V shed 0 bases, J shed 1 base, and the junction held 4 bases outside the gene matches. In DNA form, the CDR3 reads TGCGCCAGCAGCTTGGCCCCGGGACAGGGGTCTGGGGCCAACGTCCTGACTTTC. Translating gives CASSLAPGQGSGANVLTF. The complete variable domain, with remaining parts taken from reference TRBV5-1 and TRBJ2-6, reads KAGVTQTPRYLIKTRGQQVTLSCSPISGHRSVSWYQQTPGQGLQFLFEYFSETQRNKGNFPGRFSGRQFSNSRSEMNVSTLELGDSALYLCASSLAPGQGSGANVLTFGAGSRLTVL.

At least ten counts were recorded for this clone. This chain uses TRBV7-8 with TRBJ1-3, with a weak D call TRBD1 (5 bases). Germline CDR1 reads SGHVS; CDR2 reads FQNEAQ. With 5 bases removed from V and 0 bases from J, the gap between germline ends came to 14 bases. CDR3 length: 16 amino acids. Here the CDR3 DNA reads TGTGCCAGCAGCGCCAGGGACTTGATCTCTGGAAACACCATATATTTT. It specifies CASSARDLISGNTIYF.

This chain uses TRBV30 with TRBJ1-2; 9 bases fit TRBD1. The CDR3 sequence is 13 residues long. V trimming: 3 bases; J trimming: 7 bases; junction bases outside the gene matches: 6. Looked up from germline, CDR1 is GTSNPN and CDR2 is SVGIG (reference sequence). The CDR3 bases are TGTGCCTGGAGCCCCGGGACAGGGACTGGCTACACCTTC. Protein: CAWSPGTGTGYTF.